These T cell receptor beta chains were read from a single sample in a study of T cells in localized non-small cell lung cancer. Data came from immunoSEQ multiplex PCR; TCRdb stores just in-frame clones and leaves some out. Of 9,400 or so clones detected, 90% appear once; the ten largest clones hold 15% to 20%. This specimen was peripheral blood, taken before any cancer treatment. All receptors come from a male donor aged 60 or over with stage III squamous cell lung carcinoma. Each CDR3 is given with its conserved first and last residue. D genes are given only for firm matches. The size field is filled for only some rows; it gives once, few, many or a size class.

clone_size j_call v_call d_call cdr3_nt cdr3_aa
- TRBJ2-1 TRBV7-9 - TGTGCCAGCAGCTTTGGAGGGGGGAATGAGCAGTTCTTC CASSFGGGNEQFF
- TRBJ2-5 TRBV5-4 - TGTGCCAGCAGCTTGGCCGGTCGGACCCAAGAGACCCAGTACTTC CASSLAGRTQETQYF
- TRBJ1-3 TRBV7-2 - TGTGCCAGCAGCCTACTCCGGGCCTCTGGAAACACCATATATTTT CASSLLRASGNTIYF
- TRBJ2-7 TRBV5-5 - TGTGCCAGCAGCTTGGAGGAGGAGGGTTACTCCTACGAGCAGTACTTC CASSLEEEGYSYEQYF
- TRBJ1-2 TRBV4-3 TRBD1 TGCGCCAGCAGCCAAGATGGGCAGGGGGCGCCTTATGGCTACACCTTC CASSQDGQGAPYGYTF
few TRBJ1-5 TRBV5-1 - TGCGCCAGCAGCTTGGGAGAGGGTCAGCCCCAGCATTTT CASSLGEGQPQHF
once TRBJ1-1 TRBV7-9 - TGTGCCAGCGAGACAGCGGGGGGCCACACTGAAGCTTTCTTT CASETAGGHTEAFF
- TRBJ2-1 TRBV5-8 - TGTGCCAGCAACAGGAACGACAGGTCGTCGAATGAGCAGTTCTTC CASNRNDRSSNEQFF
- TRBJ2-1 TRBV7-6 TRBD1 TGTGCCAGCAGCCTAACAGGGGGTCCCGACAATGAGCAGTTCTTC CASSLTGGPDNEQFF
- TRBJ1-6 TRBV6-4 TRBD1 TGTGCCAGCACCCTTAGGACAGGGGGGGGTGATTCACCCCTCCACTTT CASTLRTGGGDSPLHF
- TRBJ1-1 TRBV4-1 - TGCGCCAGCGGCCTCGGCTCTAGCAGTGAAGCTTTCTTT CASGLGSSSEAFF
- TRBJ2-4 TRBV18 - TGTGCCAGCTCACTCGACAGGTTAGACATTCAGTACTTC CASSLDRLDIQYF
- TRBJ1-2 TRBV7-2 TRBD1 TGTGCCAACGCGGGACAGGGGCTGCATGGCTACACCTTC CANAGQGLHGYTF
once TRBJ2-2 TRBV2 - TGTGCCAGCAGTGAAGGGCCCCGGGACGGGGAGCTGTTTTTT CASSEGPRDGELFF
- TRBJ1-5 TRBV6-5 - TGTGCCAGCAGCCTCTCAGGGGTGGGTCAGCCCCAGCATTTT CASSLSGVGQPQHF
- TRBJ2-7 TRBV13 - TGTGCCAGCAGCTTAGGCGGGGGGCATTCCTACGAGCAGTACTTC CASSLGGGHSYEQYF
- TRBJ1-5 TRBV28 TRBD1 TGTGCCAGCAGTGGCCGGGACAGGGGGCGTGTACCCAACCAGCCCCAGCATTTT CASSGRDRGRVPNQPQHF
- TRBJ1-1 TRBV29-1 - TGCAGCGTTCGTGGCAGCCTGAACACTGAAGCTTTCTTT CSVRGSLNTEAFF
- TRBJ2-1 TRBV6-4 TRBD2 TGTGCCAGCAGTGGCTCTAGCGGGGGGGCCGTTGATGAGCAGTTCTTC CASSGSSGGAVDEQFF
- TRBJ1-3 TRBV23-1 - TGCGCCAGCGGCCACAGAGTCCTTTTGGGTCCATCTGGAAACACCATATATTTT CASGHRVLLGPSGNTIYF
once TRBJ2-3 TRBV5-1 TRBD2 TGCGCCAGCAGCTTGTTCCCTAGCGGGGGAAGCACAGATACGCAGTATTTT CASSLFPSGGSTDTQYF
- TRBJ1-2 TRBV28 - TGTGCCAGCCGGGATAATTTGGACTTAAGCTATGGCTACACCTTC CASRDNLDLSYGYTF
- TRBJ2-5 TRBV5-8 - TGTGCCAGCAGGGAGACAGGGAGGTCAGAGACCCAGTACTTC CASRETGRSETQYF
- TRBJ1-2 TRBV11-2 - TGTGCCAGCAGCTTAGAACAGGGATGGCACTATGGCTACACCTTC CASSLEQGWHYGYTF
few TRBJ2-2 TRBV28 - TGTGCCAGCAGTTTATTCGGGGGCGGCGGGGAGCTGTTTTTT CASSLFGGGGELFF
- TRBJ2-1 TRBV27 TRBD2 TGTGCCAGCAGTCCCCGGGGGTGGCGGGGGGTCTACAATGAGCAGTTCTTC CASSPRGWRGVYNEQFF
- TRBJ2-3 TRBV11-1 TRBD1 TGTGCCAGCAGCTTAGCCTCGACAGGGGTTAGCACAGATACGCAGTATTTT CASSLASTGVSTDTQYF
- TRBJ1-1 TRBV29-1 TRBD1 TGCAGCGTTGAAGGAGACAGGGGAACTGAAGCTTTCTTT CSVEGDRGTEAFF
- TRBJ2-7 TRBV27 TRBD2 TGTGCCAGCAGTTCGTGGACTAGCGGGGACGAGCAGTACTTC CASSSWTSGDEQYF
- TRBJ2-4 TRBV5-6 - TGTGCCAGCAGCTTGGGCGGCCCCAGGTACATTCAGTACTTC CASSLGGPRYIQYF
once TRBJ1-5 TRBV19 - TGTGCCAGTAGTAGGGGACACGAAGGACTCGGCAATCAGCCCCAGCATTTT CASSRGHEGLGNQPQHF
once TRBJ1-2 TRBV28 TRBD1 TGTGCCAGCAGTTTATTCCCGGACAGGGCGGGAGGCTACACCTTC CASSLFPDRAGGYTF
- TRBJ1-1 TRBV4-1 - TGCGCCACACGTGGGGTGACAGTGAACACTGAAGCTTTCTTT CATRGVTVNTEAFF
- TRBJ1-5 TRBV5-5 TRBD1 TGTGCCAGCAGCTTTAATCCGGGACAGGGGGGACCGCCCCAGCATTTT CASSFNPGQGGPPQHF
- TRBJ1-2 TRBV7-9 TRBD1 TGTGCCAGCAGCACGGGACAGGCCAGTGGCTACACCTTC CASSTGQASGYTF
- TRBJ2-5 TRBV7-8 - TGTGCCAGCAGCTCAGAGACCCAGTACTTC CASSSETQYF
once TRBJ2-5 TRBV6-6 TRBD1 TGTGCCAGCAGTGTCACAGGACAGGGAGAGACCCAGTACTTC CASSVTGQGETQYF
- TRBJ2-1 TRBV2 - TGTGCCAGTCAAAGGTTTACAGGCCACAATGAGCAGTTCTTC CASQRFTGHNEQFF
- TRBJ2-1 TRBV5-1 - TGCGCCAGCAGCCCCACACCCGGAGAGTACAATGAGCAGTTCTTC CASSPTPGEYNEQFF
- TRBJ1-2 TRBV19 - TGTGCCAGTAGTATACACAGGGCGGAAGGCTACACCTTC CASSIHRAEGYTF
- TRBJ1-1 TRBV5-8 - TGTGCCAGCAGCTTGTTGGGAGGCGCTGAAGCTTTCTTT CASSLLGGAEAFF
- TRBJ2-1 TRBV11-1 - TGTGCCAGCAGCTTAGGAGGAGGCAGGTACAATGAGCAGTTCTTC CASSLGGGRYNEQFF
once TRBJ1-2 TRBV28 - TGTGCCAGCAGTCCCCCGCAATGGTGGTCGACCAACTATGGCTACACCTTC CASSPPQWWSTNYGYTF
once TRBJ2-7 TRBV4-2 TRBD2 TGTGCCAGCAGCCGCGAGCGGGGGGGCTACGAGCAGTACTTC CASSRERGGYEQYF
- TRBJ1-1 TRBV29-1 - TGCAGCGTTCACGGGGCAGTAGAAGCTTTCTTT CSVHGAVEAFF
- TRBJ2-1 TRBV9 TRBD2 TGTGCCAGCAGCTCCGGGACTAGCGGGGCGGGCAATGAGCAGTTCTTC CASSSGTSGAGNEQFF
- TRBJ2-2 TRBV9 TRBD2 TGTGCCAGCAGCGCCTCTAGCGGGAGGGCCACCGGGGAGCTGTTTTTT CASSASSGRATGELFF
- TRBJ2-5 TRBV7-6 - TGTGCCAGCAGCCCCACTAGAAACCTCGAGACCCAGTACTTC CASSPTRNLETQYF
- TRBJ2-7 TRBV7-2 - TGTGCCAGCGGGAGGAGTACCTACGAGCAGTACTTC CASGRSTYEQYF
- TRBJ2-5 TRBV5-8 TRBD1 TGTGCCAGCAGCTCCGGGACAGGTCAACAAGAGACCCAGTACTTC CASSSGTGQQETQYF
- TRBJ1-1 TRBV7-9 - TGTGCCAGCAGCTTACTACAGAGCACTGAAGCTTTCTTT CASSLLQSTEAFF
- TRBJ1-1 TRBV6-5 - TGTGCCAGCAGTCGGGACGGATGGAACACTGAAGCTTTCTTT CASSRDGWNTEAFF
- TRBJ2-5 TRBV5-4 - TGTGCCAGCAGCCAGGGACCGGAAGAGACCCAGTACTTC CASSQGPEETQYF
- TRBJ1-1 TRBV27 - TGTGCCAGCTCACCCCGGGGGCGTATGAACACTGAAGCTTTCTTT CASSPRGRMNTEAFF
- TRBJ2-2 TRBV19 TRBD1 TGTGCCAGTAGCGCCCCGGGACAGAGGAACACCGGGGAGCTGTTTTTT CASSAPGQRNTGELFF
- TRBJ1-2 TRBV28 - TGTGCCAGCAGTGTTGACATAGACTATGGCTACACCTTC CASSVDIDYGYTF
- TRBJ2-3 TRBV5-4 TRBD2 TGTGCCAGCAGCCCCCTCAGCGGGGGGGCAGATACGCAGTATTTT CASSPLSGGADTQYF